One sample yielded the 15 T cell receptor beta chains listed below, sequenced in a study of T cell responses to AZD1222 COVID-19 vaccine. Profiling relied on immunoSEQ multiplex PCR, and the TCRdb table lists in-frame clones only, not all of them. The sample has 150,000 or so clones, roughly 93% seen once. The specimen was peripheral blood, collected 28 days after the second AZD1222 dose. The receptors here all came from an adult who received the AZD1222 COVID-19 vaccine.

The chain links TRBV2 to TRBJ1-1, with D possibly being TRBD1 (5 bases). CDR1 is SNHLY and CDR2 is FYNNEI in the germline V gene. This CDR3 contains 14 residues. Trimming removed 6 bases at V and 4 bases at J, with 15 bases between. The CDR3 bases are TGTGCCAGCAGGACACAGGAGTGGGGCACTGAAGCTTTCTTT. It translates to CASRTQEWGTEAFF.

CDR3 protein: CASSLTGGPRAQYF. DNA for the CDR3: TGTGCCAGCAGTTTAACGGGCGGCCCGAGGGCGCAGTATTTT. The chain uses TRBV28 and TRBJ2-3, with D maybe TRBD2 (5 bases). The V gene's germline CDR1 is MDHEN and CDR2 SYDVKM. V was cut by 2 bases and J by 10 bases, with 16 bases left in between. There are 14 residues in the CDR3.

This chain links TRBV12-3 or TRBV12-4 with TRBJ1-5; no firm D call. The V and J ends lost 4 bases and 0 bases respectively, with 1 base between them. The CDR3 consists of 12 residues. CDR3 amino acids: CASSYSNQPQHF. The CDR3 DNA sequence: TGTGCCAGCAGTTATAGCAATCAGCCCCAGCATTTT.

The chain has TRBV28 and TRBJ1-2; TRBD1 agrees at 10 bases. The CDR3 has 13 amino acids. Germline CDR1 and CDR2: MDHEN and SYDVKM. V was clipped by 6 bases and J by 2 bases; unmatched bases: 0. The CDR3 here is CASRTGGNYGYTF. The CDR3 DNA is TGTGCCAGCAGGACAGGGGGCAACTATGGCTACACCTTC.

The chain recombines TRBV7-9 with TRBJ2-3; a possible D gene is TRBD1 (6 bases). Germline V CDR1 and CDR2: SEHNR, FQNEAQ (reference sequence). This CDR3 spans 16 amino acids. Trimming cost V 0 bases and J 1 base, with 11 bases left between them. CDR3 sequence: CASSLAEGGGTDTQYF. CDR3 in DNA: TGTGCCAGCAGCTTAGCGGAAGGGGGTGGCACAGATACGCAGTATTTT. The full variable domain, completed using reference TRBV7-9 and TRBJ2-3, is DTGVSQNPRHKITKRGQNVTFRCDPISEHNRLYWYRQTLGQGPEFLTYFQNEAQLEKSRLLSDRFSAERPKGSFSTLEIQRTEQGDSAMYLCASSLAEGGGTDTQYFGPGTRLTVL.

The chain employs TRBV12-3 or TRBV12-4 and TRBJ1-2, with a weak D call TRBD1 (5 bases). The CDR3 runs to 13 residues. Trimming took 6 bases from V and 2 from J, leaving 10 bases between them. The CDR3 nucleotides read TGTGCCAGCAGCCGGGGGGAAAACTATGGCTACACCTTC. This gives the protein CASSRGENYGYTF.

In its sample, this clone was seen a few times. The chain links TRBV28 to TRBJ2-7; 9 bases agree with TRBD1. The CDR3 has 16 residues. V was clipped by 2 bases and J by 1 base; unmatched bases: 6. Germline V CDR1 and CDR2: MDHEN, SYDVKM. The CDR3 spells CASSLPPTGGSYEQYF. CDR3 nucleotides: TGTGCCAGCAGTTTACCCCCGACAGGGGGGTCCTACGAGCAGTACTTC.

The chain joins TRBV19 to TRBJ1-1; 12 bases fit TRBD1. The CDR3 covers 20 residues. Per the germline V gene, CDR1 is LNHDA and CDR2 is SQIVND (reference sequence). The V segment lost 5 bases and the J segment 5 bases; nucleotides outside the gene matches: 21. CDR3 sequence reads: CASSLGNVFGTGGFTTEAFF. Written as DNA, the CDR3 is TGTGCCAGTAGTCTAGGTAATGTCTTTGGGACAGGGGGCTTTACGACTGAAGCTTTCTTT. The variable domain in full, with the rest retrieved from reference TRBV19 and TRBJ1-1, is DGGITQSPKYLFRKEGQNVTLSCEQNLNHDAMYWYRQDPGQGLRLIYYSQIVNDFQKGDIAEGYSVSREKKESFPLTVTSAQKNPTAFYLCASSLGNVFGTGGFTTEAFFGQGTRLTVV.

CDR3 nucleotide sequence: TGTGCCAGCAGTGATTGGGGGTTGGGTGAAAAACTGTTTTTT. It specifies CASSDWGLGEKLFF. The J gene is TRBJ1-4, the V gene TRBV6-1; tentative D call: TRBD1 (5 bases). Germline assignment: CDR1 MNHNS and CDR2 SASEGT. The germline V and J ends were trimmed by 3 bases and 7 bases, with 12 bases remaining between them. CDR3 length equals 14 residues.

This chain uses TRBV4-2 with TRBJ2-3, with D hard to call. There are 15 residues in the CDR3. Germline V lookup: CDR1 LGHNA, CDR2 YNFKEQ. V was trimmed by 0 bases and J by 2 bases, leaving 9 bases between them. CDR3 coding DNA: TGTGCCAGCAGCCAAGATTGGCGGACCACAGATACGCAGTATTTT. Translation: CASSQDWRTTDTQYF.

J is TRBJ2-7 and V is TRBV7-2; no clear D gene. This CDR3 has 14 residues. Germline V gene sequence: CDR1 SGHTA, CDR2 FQGNSA. The germline V and J ends were trimmed by 5 bases and 0 bases, with 11 bases remaining between them. CDR3 DNA sequence: TGTGCCAGCAGCCCCTCGGCAGGCTCCTACGAGCAGTACTTC. Its translation: CASSPSAGSYEQYF.

The chain carries TRBV6-1 and TRBJ1-6; no clear D gene. V shed 3 bases and J shed 6 bases, with 12 bases lying between them. Germline V gene lookup returns CDR1 MNHNS and CDR2 SASEGT. The CDR3 runs 15 residues. The CDR3 is CASSDYLPGNSPLHF. The CDR3 DNA reads as TGTGCCAGCAGTGATTATCTCCCCGGTAATTCACCCCTCCACTTT.

This clone was detected once. The rearrangement links TRBV27 to TRBJ2-2; no firm D call. Germline CDR1 reads MNHEY; CDR2 reads SMNVEV (reference sequence). The V end was cut by 1 base, the J end by 5 bases, with 8 bases between. The CDR3 consists of 14 residues. CDR3 residues: CASSLFPITGELFF. The CDR3 DNA sequence: TGTGCCAGCAGTTTATTTCCGATAACCGGGGAGCTGTTTTTT.

The V call is TRBV19, the J call TRBJ1-1, with TRBD1 matching over 8 bases. Germline V CDR1 and CDR2: LNHDA, SQIVND (reference sequence). The length of the CDR3 is 14 residues. Losses at the gene ends were 6 bases for V and 1 base for J; bases not matched to a gene: 4. The DNA of the CDR3 is TGTGCCAGTAGCGACAGGGGAGGGAACACTGAAGCTTTCTTT. Its translation: CASSDRGGNTEAFF.

This chain joins TRBV5-4 and TRBJ1-1, with unresolved D. The CDR3 is 13 amino acids. The germline gives CDR1 SGHNT, CDR2 YYREEE (reference sequence). V was clipped by 3 bases and J by 6 bases, with 12 bases between them. This CDR3 is CASSWAGRPEAFF. CDR3 sequence (DNA): TGTGCCAGCAGCTGGGCTGGGAGGCCTGAAGCTTTCTTT.